One and the same sample provided the 25 T cell receptor beta chains below, sequenced in a study of T cell repertoires in cytomegalovirus infection (dated by TCRdb to the late 2010s). The sequencer was an Illumina HiSeq 1500. The public reads were reprocessed in TCRdb via fastp at Q25 and MiXCR, keeping in-frame beta chains. Each entry is one CDR3 protein sequence, shown with its most common DNA and genes. This sample lists approximately 700,000 distinct CDR3 sequences; approximately 40% were detected once. The ten most abundant clones make up roughly 2.8% of the sample. Sequencing was carried out using PBMCs. All receptors come from a human donor in good health (CMV status not recorded). Some clones in this sample may be carry-over from other donors' samples.

The chain links TRBV11-2 to TRBJ1-6; D unclear. V dropped 3 bases and J dropped 6 bases, with 9 bases sitting between them. Per the germline V gene, CDR1 is SGHAT and CDR2 is FQNNGV. CDR3 length equals 14 residues. The CDR3 protein is CASSFERANSPLHF. CDR3 DNA sequence: TGTGCCAGCAGCTTTGAGAGGGCTAATTCACCCCTCCACTTT.

This chain joins TRBV24-1 and TRBJ2-1; 14 nucleotides agree with TRBD2. Unmatched junction bases numbered 12, after V lost 5 bases and J lost 1 base. Germline loops: CDR1 KGHDR, CDR2 SFDVKD. The CDR3 totals 20 residues. CDR3 protein: CATSGPGLAGEVASYNEQFF. DNA for the CDR3: TGTGCCACCAGTGGGCCGGGACTAGCGGGAGAAGTCGCTTCCTACAATGAGCAGTTCTTC.

J is TRBJ1-2 and V is TRBV2, with D uncertain. This CDR3 has 12 amino acids. Looked up from germline, CDR1 is SNHLY and CDR2 is FYNNEI. Trimming cost V 6 bases and J 7 bases, with 12 bases left between them. The CDR3 protein is CASRGRQLGYTF. CDR3 nucleotides: TGTGCCAGCAGGGGCCGTCAACTTGGCTACACCTTC.

The J gene is TRBJ2-3, the V gene TRBV7-6; either TRBD1 or TRBD2 may supply D (6 bases each). Germline CDR1 SGHVS, CDR2 FNYEAQ. The ends were cut back, 5 bases at V and 0 bases at J, with 15 bases in the middle. The CDR3 runs 16 residues. The CDR3 coding sequence is TGTGCCAGCAGCACCCTAAGGGGGGCGAGCACAGATACGCAGTATTTT. Amino acid sequence: CASSTLRGASTDTQYF.

This clonotype turned up a few times. The rearrangement links TRBV19 to TRBJ1-1; D unclear. Germline V gene lookup returns CDR1 LNHDA and CDR2 SQIVND (reference sequence). This CDR3 is built from 11 residues. Trimming left V 4 bases short and J 7 bases short, with 7 bases between. The CDR3 sequence is CASSTKDEAFF. DNA of the CDR3: TGTGCCAGTAGTACTAAGGATGAAGCTTTCTTT.

The chain couples TRBV5-1 to TRBJ2-7; either TRBD1 or TRBD2 may supply D (5 bases each). This CDR3 region has 15 residues. Between the trimmed V and J ends, which lost 5 bases and 6 bases, there was a span of 21 bases. Germline loops: CDR1 SGHRS, CDR2 YFSETQ. CDR3 sequence: CASRKIGANGFEQYF. The CDR3 DNA sequence: TGCGCCAGCAGAAAGATCGGGGCTAATGGTTTCGAGCAGTACTTC.

This chain links TRBV19 with TRBJ2-1, with TRBD2 identical over 7 bases. Germline CDR1 reads LNHDA; CDR2 reads SQIVND (reference sequence). This CDR3 spans 14 amino acids. V shed 7 bases and J 9 bases; nucleotides not matched to a gene: 12. CDR3 amino acids: CASNLRRESVEQFF. The CDR3 DNA follows: TGTGCCAGTAACCTCCGGCGGGAGAGTGTTGAGCAGTTCTTC. Filled out from reference TRBV19 and TRBJ2-1, the complete variable domain reads DGGITQSPKYLFRKEGQNVTLSCEQNLNHDAMYWYRQDPGQGLRLIYYSQIVNDFQKGDIAEGYSVSREKKESFPLTVTSAQKNPTAFYLCASNLRRESVEQFFGPGTRLTVL.

The chain carries TRBV7-3 and TRBJ1-1; D unclear. The CDR3 is 16 residues long. V was cut by 4 bases and J by 3 bases, with 18 bases left in between. From germline, CDR1 is SGHTA and CDR2 FQGTGA. The CDR3 spells CASSSHARDWDTEAFF. CDR3 coding DNA: TGTGCCAGCAGCTCTCACGCGAGGGATTGGGACACTGAAGCTTTCTTT.

The CDR3 nucleotides are TGTGCCAGTAGTTACAGCATCGACAATGAGCAGTTCTTC. Translation gives CASSYSIDNEQFF. The chain recombines TRBV19 with TRBJ2-1; D is uncertain. Germline V gene data show CDR1 as LNHDA and CDR2 as SQIVND (reference sequence). CDR3 length equals 13 residues. V shed 5 bases and J shed 5 bases, with 10 bases lying between them. The full variable domain, with the rest looked up from reference TRBV19 and TRBJ2-1, is DGGITQSPKYLFRKEGQNVTLSCEQNLNHDAMYWYRQDPGQGLRLIYYSQIVNDFQKGDIAEGYSVSREKKESFPLTVTSAQKNPTAFYLCASSYSIDNEQFFGPGTRLTVL.

The rearrangement uses TRBV12-3 or TRBV12-4 and TRBJ2-1, with D maybe TRBD1 (5 bases). The V and J ends lost 5 bases and 6 bases respectively, with 14 bases between them. The CDR3 is 14 amino acids. CDR3 residues: CASSKWGLTNEQFF. The CDR3 nucleotides are TGTGCCAGCAGTAAATGGGGCCTTACCAATGAGCAGTTCTTC.

This clonotype showed up just a few times. CDR3 region: CSARRGLNTGELFF. The CDR3 coding sequence is TGCAGCGCCCGGCGGGGCTTAAACACCGGGGAGCTGTTTTTT. V gene TRBV29-1 combines with J gene TRBJ2-2; D may be TRBD2 (6 bases). Looked up from germline, CDR1 is SQVTM and CDR2 is ANQGSEA. The CDR3 runs to 14 residues. Trimming took off 7 bases at V and 2 bases at J, with 14 bases between the two ends.

This sequence joins TRBV6-5 and TRBJ1-5; D gene ambiguous. The CDR3 has 14 residues. V was pared by 6 bases and J by 2 bases, with 11 bases between. The germline CDR1 and CDR2 sequences are MNHEY and SVGAGI. CDR3 sequence: CASRPGIRNQPQHF. The CDR3 DNA is TGTGCCAGCAGACCCGGCATCCGCAATCAGCCCCAGCATTTT.

V is TRBV29-1 and J is TRBJ2-2, with 9 bases that match TRBD1. The ends lost 6 bases at V and 6 bases at J; junction bases unmatched: 8. CDR3 length: 14 residues. Germline assignment: CDR1 SQVTM and CDR2 ANQGSEA. CDR3 DNA: TGCAGCGTCCGGCCCGGGACAGGGCCCGGGGAGCTGTTTTTT. This translates into CSVRPGTGPGELFF.

This clonotype was counted only a few times. The rearrangement joins TRBV28 to TRBJ2-1; the match to TRBD2 covers 9 bases. J lost 2 bases, V lost 8 bases, and 10 bases had no gene match. CDR3 length: 16 amino acids. CDR1 is MDHEN, CDR2 SYDVKM, per germline. CDR3 sequence: CASSRGGVSTYNEQFF. The CDR3 nucleotides are TGTGCCAGCTCCCGCGGGGGGGTGAGCACCTACAATGAGCAGTTCTTC.

J is TRBJ1-6 and V is TRBV20-1; D unresolved. Trimming removed 0 bases from V and 6 bases from J, with 9 bases in between. The CDR3 has 14 amino acids. Germline CDR1 DFQATT, CDR2 SNEGSKA (reference sequence). CDR3 sequence (DNA): TGCAGTGCTAGAGATGGGAGACTTAATTCACCCCTCCACTTT. Encoded protein: CSARDGRLNSPLHF.

This clonotype was seen a handful of times. The J gene is TRBJ1-1, the V gene TRBV7-4; D gene uncertain. Deletions cut 4 bases from V and 2 bases from J, with 14 bases between. The length of the CDR3 is 15 residues. Germline lookup yields CDR1 SGHVT and CDR2 SQSDAQ. CDR3 protein: CASSSPRARNTEAFF. The CDR3 DNA reads as TGTGCCAGCAGCTCCCCTCGGGCGCGCAACACTGAAGCTTTCTTT.

V gene TRBV19 combines with J gene TRBJ2-1, with D uncertain. V was shortened by 5 bases and J by 0 bases, with 11 bases between the two germline ends. Germline V lookup: CDR1 LNHDA, CDR2 SQIVND (reference sequence). The CDR3 spans 15 residues. This CDR3 reads CASSQSASSYNEQFF. The DNA of the CDR3 is TGTGCCAGTAGTCAAAGCGCCAGCTCCTACAATGAGCAGTTCTTC.

This clonotype was detected many times. CDR3 bases: TGTGCCAGCAGCCTCGGGGGGCCCCAGCATTTT. Protein: CASSLGGPQHF. The chain uses TRBV7-6 and TRBJ1-5; possibly TRBD1 for D (5 bases). The CDR3 has 11 amino acids. Trimming stripped 5 bases from V and 9 bases from J, with 8 bases between. Germline-derived CDR1 and CDR2 are SGHVS and FNYEAQ.

CDR3 sequence reads: CSATGRLLSYEQYF. CDR3 DNA: TGCAGTGCTACGGGACGGCTCCTCTCCTACGAGCAGTACTTC. V and J are TRBV20-1 and TRBJ2-7; possibly TRBD1 or TRBD2 for D (5 bases each). Germline loops: CDR1 DFQATT, CDR2 SNEGSKA (reference sequence). The CDR3 contains 14 residues. The V end was cut by 4 bases, the J end by 0 bases, with 13 bases between.

The V call is TRBV28, the J call TRBJ1-3; 7 bases line up with TRBD1. With V trimmed by 7 bases and J by 6 bases, 9 bases remained unmatched. The CDR3 sequence is 14 residues long. The germline V gene has CDR1 MDHEN and CDR2 SYDVKM. CDR3 coding DNA: TGTGCCAGCAATCCGAGGGGGCCTGAAAACACCATATATTTT. Its protein is CASNPRGPENTIYF.

The CDR3 nucleotides read TGTGCCAGCAGTTTAGAAGTACCTGGAAACACCATATATTTT. Its protein product is CASSLEVPGNTIYF. The chain uses TRBV28 and TRBJ1-3; no definite D call. Deletions cut 2 bases from V and 2 bases from J, with 7 bases between. Germline CDR1 and CDR2: MDHEN and SYDVKM. The CDR3 length is 14 residues.

This rearrangement joins TRBV28 to TRBJ2-7; D tentatively fits TRBD1 or TRBD2 (5 bases each). Germline CDR1 MDHEN, CDR2 SYDVKM. Trimming took 3 bases from V and 2 from J, leaving 11 bases between them. The CDR3 totals 14 residues. The CDR3 loop reads CASSLNEGTYEQYF. CDR3 nucleotides: TGTGCCAGCAGTTTGAACGAGGGGACCTACGAGCAGTACTTC.

Notes on this clonotype: This is likely a read error, given that the CDR3 carries no conserved phenylalanine or tryptophan at its end. The chain has TRBV6-1 and TRBJ2-3, with a weak D call TRBD2 (6 bases). V was clipped by 2 bases and J by 4 bases, with 10 bases between them. Germline loops: CDR1 MNHNS, CDR2 SASEGT. The CDR3 has 14 amino acids. In DNA form, the CDR3 reads TGTGCCAGCAGTGAAATCGGGAGACCAGATACGCAGTATTCT. It yields the protein CASSEIGRPDTQYS.

This clonotype was seen more than once but under ten times. The rearrangement joins TRBV6-6 to TRBJ2-3; D is unresolved. CDR1 and CDR2 (germline): MNHNY, SVGAGI (reference sequence). V lost 3 bases to trimming and J lost 1 base, with 8 bases between them. The CDR3 has 14 residues. CDR3 amino acids: CASSYGFRTDTQYF. The CDR3 region has the DNA TGTGCCAGCAGTTATGGGTTTCGCACAGATACGCAGTATTTT.

The chain combines TRBV10-3 with TRBJ1-1; D gene unclear. CDR3 length: 14 amino acids. The V end was cut by 4 bases, the J end by 4 bases, with 13 bases between. Per germline, CDR1 ENHRY and CDR2 SYGVKD. In nucleotides, the CDR3 is TGTGCCATCAGTGTCGGGGAGAAACGCACTGAAGCTTTCTTT. Translation gives CAISVGEKRTEAFF.